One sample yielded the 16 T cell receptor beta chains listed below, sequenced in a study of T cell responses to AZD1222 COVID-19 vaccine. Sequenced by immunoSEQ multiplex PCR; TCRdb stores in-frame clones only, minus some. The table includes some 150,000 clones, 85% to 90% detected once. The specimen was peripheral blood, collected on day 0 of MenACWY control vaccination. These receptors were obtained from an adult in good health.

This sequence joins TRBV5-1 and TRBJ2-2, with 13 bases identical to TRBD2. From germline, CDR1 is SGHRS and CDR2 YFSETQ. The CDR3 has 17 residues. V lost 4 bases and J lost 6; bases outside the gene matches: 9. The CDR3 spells CASSPQLAGGTAGELFF. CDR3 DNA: TGCGCCAGCAGCCCCCAACTAGCGGGAGGGACCGCCGGGGAGCTGTTTTTT.

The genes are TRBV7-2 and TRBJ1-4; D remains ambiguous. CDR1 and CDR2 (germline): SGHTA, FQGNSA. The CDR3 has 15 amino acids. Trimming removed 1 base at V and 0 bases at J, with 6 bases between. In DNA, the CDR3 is TGTGCCAGCAGCTTAGGAAGCACAACTAATGAAAAACTGTTTTTT. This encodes CASSLGSTTNEKLFF.

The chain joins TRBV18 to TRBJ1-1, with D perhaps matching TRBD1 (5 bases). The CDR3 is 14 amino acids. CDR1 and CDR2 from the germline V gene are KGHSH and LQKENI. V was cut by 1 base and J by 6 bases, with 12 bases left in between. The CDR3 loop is CASSPLFGGAEAFF. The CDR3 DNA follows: TGTGCCAGCTCACCACTGTTTGGGGGGGCTGAAGCTTTCTTT.

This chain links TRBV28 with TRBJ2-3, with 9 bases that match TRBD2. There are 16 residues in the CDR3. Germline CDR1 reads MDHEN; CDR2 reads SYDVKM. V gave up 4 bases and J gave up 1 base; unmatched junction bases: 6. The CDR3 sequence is CASSSTASGGTDTQYF. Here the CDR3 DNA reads TGTGCCAGCAGTTCGACAGCTAGCGGGGGCACAGATACGCAGTATTTT.

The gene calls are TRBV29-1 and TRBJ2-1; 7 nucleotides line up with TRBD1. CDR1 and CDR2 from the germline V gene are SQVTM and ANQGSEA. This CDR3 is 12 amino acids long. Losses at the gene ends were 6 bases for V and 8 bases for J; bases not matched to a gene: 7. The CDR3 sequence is CSVGTASDEQFF. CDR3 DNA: TGCAGCGTCGGGACAGCTTCCGATGAGCAGTTCTTC.

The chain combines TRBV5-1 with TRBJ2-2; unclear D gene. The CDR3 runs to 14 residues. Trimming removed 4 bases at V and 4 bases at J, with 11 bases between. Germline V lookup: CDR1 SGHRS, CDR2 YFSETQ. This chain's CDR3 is CASSGSPSTGELFF. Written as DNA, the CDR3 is TGCGCCAGCAGCGGCAGTCCTTCCACCGGGGAGCTGTTTTTT.

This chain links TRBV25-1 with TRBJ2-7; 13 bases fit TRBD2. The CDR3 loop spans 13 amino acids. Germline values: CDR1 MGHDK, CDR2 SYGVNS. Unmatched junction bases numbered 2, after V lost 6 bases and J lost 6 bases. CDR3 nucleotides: TGTGCCAGCAGCCGGACTAGCGGGAGCGAGCAGTACTTC. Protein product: CASSRTSGSEQYF.

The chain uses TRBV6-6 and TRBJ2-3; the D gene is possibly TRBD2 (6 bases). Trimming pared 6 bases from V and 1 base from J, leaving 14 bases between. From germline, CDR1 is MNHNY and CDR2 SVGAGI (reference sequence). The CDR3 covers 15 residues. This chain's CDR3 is CASSSPGGGTDTQYF. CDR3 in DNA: TGTGCCAGCAGCTCCCCGGGCGGGGGCACAGATACGCAGTATTTT.

The CDR3 here is CASSQLQANSGNTIYF. CDR3 DNA: TGTGCCAGCAGCCAGTTACAGGCGAACTCTGGAAACACCATATATTTT. The V and J genes are TRBV16 and TRBJ1-3, with TRBD1 as a possible D gene (5 bases). CDR1 and CDR2 (germline): KGHSY, FQNENV. The CDR3 contains 16 residues. V gave up 3 bases and J gave up 0 bases, with 12 bases separating them.

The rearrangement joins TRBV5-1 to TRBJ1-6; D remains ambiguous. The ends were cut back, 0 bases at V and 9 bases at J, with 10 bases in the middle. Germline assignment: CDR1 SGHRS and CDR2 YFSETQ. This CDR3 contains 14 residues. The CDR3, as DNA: TGCGCCAGCAGCTTGGAGGGAGGTAGTTCACCCCTCCACTTT. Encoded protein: CASSLEGGSSPLHF.

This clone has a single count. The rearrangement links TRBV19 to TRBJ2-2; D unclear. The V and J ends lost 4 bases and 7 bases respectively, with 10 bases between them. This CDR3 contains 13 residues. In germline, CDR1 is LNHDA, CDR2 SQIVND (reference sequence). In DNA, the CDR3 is TGTGCCAGTAGTACCGACCTGGGCGGGGAGCTGTTTTTT. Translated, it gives CASSTDLGGELFF. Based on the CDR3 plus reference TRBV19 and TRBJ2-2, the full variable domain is DGGITQSPKYLFRKEGQNVTLSCEQNLNHDAMYWYRQDPGQGLRLIYYSQIVNDFQKGDIAEGYSVSREKKESFPLTVTSAQKNPTAFYLCASSTDLGGELFFGEGSRLTVL.

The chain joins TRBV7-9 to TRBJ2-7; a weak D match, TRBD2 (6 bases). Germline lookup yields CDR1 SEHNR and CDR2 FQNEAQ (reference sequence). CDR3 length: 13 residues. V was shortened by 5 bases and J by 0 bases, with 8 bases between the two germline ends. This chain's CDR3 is CASSPSASYEQYV. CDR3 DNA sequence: TGTGCCAGCAGCCCTAGCGCCTCCTACGAGCAGTACGTC.

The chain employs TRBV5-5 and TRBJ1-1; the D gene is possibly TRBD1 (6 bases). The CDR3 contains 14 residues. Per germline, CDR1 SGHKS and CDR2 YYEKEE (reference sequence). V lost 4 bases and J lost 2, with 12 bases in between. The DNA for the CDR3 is TGTGCCAGCAGCGCCCTGGACAGAAACACTGAAGCTTTCTTT. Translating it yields CASSALDRNTEAFF.

Here the CDR3 reads CATSWNYGYTF. The CDR3 DNA follows: TGTGCCACCTCTTGGAACTATGGCTACACCTTC. The chain carries TRBV24-1 and TRBJ1-2; D is unclear. Germline-derived CDR1 and CDR2 are KGHDR and SFDVKD. The CDR3 contains 11 residues. Trimming shortened V by 9 bases and J by 2 bases, and 6 bases separated the two germline ends.

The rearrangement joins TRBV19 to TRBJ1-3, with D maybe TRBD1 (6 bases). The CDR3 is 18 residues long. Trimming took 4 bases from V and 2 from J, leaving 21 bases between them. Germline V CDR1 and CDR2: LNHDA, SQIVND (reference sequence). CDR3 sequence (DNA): TGTGCCAGTAGTACTAACAGGGATTTGAAGTTCCCTGGAAACACCATATATTTT. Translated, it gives CASSTNRDLKFPGNTIYF.

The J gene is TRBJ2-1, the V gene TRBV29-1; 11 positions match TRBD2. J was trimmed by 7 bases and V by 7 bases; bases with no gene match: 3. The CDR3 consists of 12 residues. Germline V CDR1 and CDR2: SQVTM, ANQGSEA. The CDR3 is CSGASGRNEQFF. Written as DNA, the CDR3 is TGCAGCGGGGCTAGCGGGAGGAATGAGCAGTTCTTC.